This T cell receptor beta chain was documented in a study of cytomegalovirus exposure and HLA in healthy donors. Findings and caveats of the study: HLA allele associations emerged for around 15,000 TCR beta sequences in a later analysis, at 0.05 false discovery rate. Confirmation in vitro established that three CMV-associated chains were specific for CMV antigens.

A remark on this clone: Its specificity is unknown.

V shed 5 bases, J shed 5 bases, and the junction held 12 bases outside the gene matches. CDR1 SQVTM and CDR2 ANQGSEA come from the germline V gene. This CDR3 is built from 15 residues. A multiplex PCR was run with 60 Vbeta primers and 13 Jbeta primers. Sequencing was performed with immunoSEQ multiplex PCR; in TCRdb, only in-frame clones are kept and a portion is missing. The sample includes roughly 100,000 clones, about 76% seen only once; the top ten take 5% to 7%. The chain is built from TRBV29-1 and TRBJ2-3, with TRBD1 matching over 8 bases. The material sequenced was PBMCs. This TCR was sampled from a woman aged 45-59 years in good health and CMV-seropositive. The CDR3 DNA sequence: TGCAGCGTTCCAAATGCCGGGACAGGAGGAGATACGCAGTATTTT. The encoded protein is CSVPNAGTGGDTQYF.